The entry below gives a single T cell receptor (beta chain) sequence along with its context. As yet, its antigen is unknown. The data were obtained in a study of brain T cells in children with intractable seizures. Findings and caveats of the study: Pre-surgery blood may have been undersampled, hiding some clones. Patients' HCMV serostatus was unknown; virus specificity rests on CDR3 similarity alone.

CDR1 and CDR2 (germline): LGHDT, YNNKEL (reference sequence). The length of the CDR3 is 13 residues. V shed 4 bases and J shed 9 bases, with 14 bases lying between them. Using immunoSEQ multiplex PCR, the repertoire was profiled, and TCRdb retains in-frame clones only, with some absent. The sample consists of about 350,000 clones, over 85% of them appearing once. Stated time point: blood from clinic visit 5 months post-surgery; TSC patient then seizure free. Only cases whose brain tissue showed the highest T cell transcript signatures were sequenced. At least one anti-epileptic drug was given before surgery.

The V and J genes are TRBV3-1 (or the pseudogene TRBV3-2) and TRBJ2-3; no reliable D call. The material sequenced was peripheral blood, taken 4 to 6 months after surgery. This clonotype originated in a boy in the first two years of life with tuberous sclerosis and intractable seizures. For the CDR3, the DNA is TGTGCCAGCAGCCCCCTGTTGGGCGGCACGCAGTATTTT. Its protein product is CASSPLLGGTQYF.